This entry describes one TCR beta chain. Produced via immunoSEQ multiplex PCR; TCRdb's table is partial and in-frame only. The sample holds about 89,000 clones; 90% to 95% are singletons and the top ten take roughly 0.26%. The data were obtained in a study of technical replicates of blood from several donors. The V end lost 5 bases, the J end lost 6 bases, and 22 bases lay between the germline ends. This CDR3 spans 16 amino acids. Germline CDR1 and CDR2: SGHNT and YYREEE (reference sequence). This chain uses TRBV5-4 with TRBJ2-3; D may be TRBD1 (5 bases). The specimen sequenced was T cells isolated from PBMCs. The receptor was isolated from a human donor in good health. The CDR3 nucleotides read TGTGCCAGCAGTTGGAGCGCTTCTAGGGGTGTGGATACGCAGTATTTT. It translates to CASSWSASRGVDTQYF.